This T cell receptor (beta chain) was recorded in a study of a mutant IDH1 vaccine in newly diagnosed glioma. This sample's time point: week 47, end of study. A 20-mer mutant IDH1 peptide at 300 ug was injected subcutaneously with topical imiquimod. Donor diagnoses consisted of new WHO grade 3 or 4 IDH1-mutant, ATRX-lost astrocytomas. Germline V CDR1 and CDR2: SNHLY, FYNNEI. This CDR3 contains 17 residues. The V end was cut by 3 bases, the J end by 0 bases, with 16 bases between. As concerns this clone: Its antigen is unknown.

Using immunoSEQ multiplex PCR, the repertoire was profiled, and TCRdb retains in-frame clones only, with some absent. This table holds 50,000 or so clones, approximately 84% found once. J is TRBJ2-3 and V is TRBV2; tentatively, D is TRBD1 (6 bases). This sample comprised PBMCs, obtained from a glioma patient whose treatment included an IDH1 peptide vaccine. This TCR derives from a woman aged 25 to 39 with glioma. Some clones in this sample may be carry-over from other donors' samples. The CDR3 loop is CASSEWRTASSTDTQYF. For the CDR3, the DNA is TGTGCCAGCAGTGAGTGGAGGACAGCCTCTAGCACAGATACGCAGTATTTT.